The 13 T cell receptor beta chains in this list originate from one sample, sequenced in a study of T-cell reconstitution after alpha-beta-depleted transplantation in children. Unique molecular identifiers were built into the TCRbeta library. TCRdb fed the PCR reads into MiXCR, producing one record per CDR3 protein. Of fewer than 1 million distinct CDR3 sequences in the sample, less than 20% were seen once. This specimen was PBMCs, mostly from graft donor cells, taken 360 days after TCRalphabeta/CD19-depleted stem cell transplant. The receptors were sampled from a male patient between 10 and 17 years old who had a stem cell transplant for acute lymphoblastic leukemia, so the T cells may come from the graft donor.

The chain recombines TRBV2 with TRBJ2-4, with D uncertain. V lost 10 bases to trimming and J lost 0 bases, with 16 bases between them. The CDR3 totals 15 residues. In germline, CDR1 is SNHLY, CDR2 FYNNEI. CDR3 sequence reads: CATRAEILAKNIQYF. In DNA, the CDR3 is TGTGCCACCCGGGCGGAGATTCTAGCCAAAAACATTCAGTACTTC.

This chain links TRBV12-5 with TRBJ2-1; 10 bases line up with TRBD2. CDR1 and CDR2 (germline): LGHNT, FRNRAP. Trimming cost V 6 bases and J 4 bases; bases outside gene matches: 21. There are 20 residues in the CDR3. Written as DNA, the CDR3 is TGTGCTAGTGGCCAAGGAATCTTCTTAGTAGCGGGAGGTCTATACAATGAGCAGTTCTTC. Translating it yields CASGQGIFLVAGGLYNEQFF. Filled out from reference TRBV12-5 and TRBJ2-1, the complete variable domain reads DARVTQTPRHKVTEMGQEVTMRCQPILGHNTVFWYRQTMMQGLELLAYFRNRAPLDDSGMPKDRFSAEMPDATLATLKIQPSEPRDSAVYFCASGQGIFLVAGGLYNEQFFGPGTRLTVL.

Here the CDR3 reads CASSPSRPNTEAFF. In DNA form, the CDR3 reads TGTGCCAGCAGCCCCAGTCGTCCTAACACTGAAGCTTTCTTT. This chain links TRBV27 with TRBJ1-1, with D uncertain. V lost 6 bases and J 2 bases, leaving 13 bases between the germline ends. CDR1 is MNHEY, CDR2 SMNVEV, per germline (reference sequence). The CDR3 length is 14 residues.

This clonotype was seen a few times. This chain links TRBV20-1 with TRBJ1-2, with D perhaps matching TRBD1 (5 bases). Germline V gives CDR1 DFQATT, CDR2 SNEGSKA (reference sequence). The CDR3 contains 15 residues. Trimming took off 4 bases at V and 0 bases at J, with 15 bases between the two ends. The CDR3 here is CSATRTYRTNYGYTF. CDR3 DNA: TGCAGTGCTACTCGGACATATCGAACTAACTATGGCTACACCTTC.

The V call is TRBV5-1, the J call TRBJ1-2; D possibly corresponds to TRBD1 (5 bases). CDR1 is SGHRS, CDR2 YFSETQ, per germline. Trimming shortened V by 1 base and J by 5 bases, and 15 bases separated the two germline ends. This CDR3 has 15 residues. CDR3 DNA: TGCGCCAGCAGCTTGAGTCGGCAGGGCCCGTATGGCTACACCTTC. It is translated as CASSLSRQGPYGYTF.

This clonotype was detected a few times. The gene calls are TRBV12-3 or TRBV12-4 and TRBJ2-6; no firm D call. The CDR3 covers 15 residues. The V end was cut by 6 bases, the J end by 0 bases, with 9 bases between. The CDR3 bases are TGTGCCAGCAGCTTAAAGAGCTCTGGGGCCAACGTCCTGACTTTC. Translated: CASSLKSSGANVLTF.

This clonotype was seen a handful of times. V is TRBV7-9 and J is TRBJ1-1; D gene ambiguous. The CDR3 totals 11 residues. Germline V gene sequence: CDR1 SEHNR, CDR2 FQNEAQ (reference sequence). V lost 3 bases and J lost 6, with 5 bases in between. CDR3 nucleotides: TGTGCCAGCAGCTTCTCACCTGAAGCTTTCTTT. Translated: CASSFSPEAFF.

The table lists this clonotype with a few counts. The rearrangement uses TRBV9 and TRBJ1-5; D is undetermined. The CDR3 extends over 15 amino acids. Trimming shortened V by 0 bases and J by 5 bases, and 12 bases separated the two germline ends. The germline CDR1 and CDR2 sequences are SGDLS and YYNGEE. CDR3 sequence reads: CASSVGPGTHQPQHF. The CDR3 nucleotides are TGTGCCAGCAGCGTAGGGCCAGGTACCCATCAGCCCCAGCATTTT. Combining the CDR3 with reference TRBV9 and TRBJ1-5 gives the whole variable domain DSGVTQTPKHLITATGQRVTLRCSPRSGDLSVYWYQQSLDQGLQFLIQYYNGEERAKGNILERFSAQQFPDLHSELNLSSLELGDSALYFCASSVGPGTHQPQHFGDGTRLSIL.

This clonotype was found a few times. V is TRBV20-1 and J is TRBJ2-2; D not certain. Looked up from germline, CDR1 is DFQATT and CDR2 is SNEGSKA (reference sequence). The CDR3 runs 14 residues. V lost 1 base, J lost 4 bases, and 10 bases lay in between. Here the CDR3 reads CSARVPVGTGELFF. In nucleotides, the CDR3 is TGCAGTGCTAGAGTCCCAGTGGGCACCGGGGAGCTGTTTTTT.

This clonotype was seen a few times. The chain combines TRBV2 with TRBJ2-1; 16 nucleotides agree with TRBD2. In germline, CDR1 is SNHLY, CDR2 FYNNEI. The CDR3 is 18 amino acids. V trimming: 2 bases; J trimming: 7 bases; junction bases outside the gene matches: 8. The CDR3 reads CASSEPGLAGGSSNEQFF. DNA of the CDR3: TGTGCCAGCAGTGAACCGGGACTAGCGGGAGGGAGTTCAAATGAGCAGTTCTTC.

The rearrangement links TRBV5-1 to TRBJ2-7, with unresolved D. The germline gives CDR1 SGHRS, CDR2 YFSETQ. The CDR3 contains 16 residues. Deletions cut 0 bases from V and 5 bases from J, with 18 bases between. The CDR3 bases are TGCGCCAGCAGCTTGGCCTCTCTCGCGGTTTGGGACGAGCAGTACTTC. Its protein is CASSLASLAVWDEQYF.

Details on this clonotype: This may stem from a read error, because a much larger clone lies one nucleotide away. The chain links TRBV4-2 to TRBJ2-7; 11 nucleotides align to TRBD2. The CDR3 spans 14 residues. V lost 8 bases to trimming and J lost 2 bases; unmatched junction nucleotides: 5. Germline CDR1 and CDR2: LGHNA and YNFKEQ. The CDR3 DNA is TGTGCCAGCGGCGGGACTAGCGGAACCTACGAGCAGTACTTC. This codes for CASGGTSGTYEQYF.

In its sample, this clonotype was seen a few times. CDR3 amino acids: CASSVFGGSDTGELFF. The CDR3, as DNA: TGTGCCAGCAGCGTATTCGGCGGGAGTGACACCGGGGAGCTGTTTTTT. The gene calls are TRBV9 and TRBJ2-2, with 7 bases identical to TRBD2. The length of the CDR3 is 16 residues. Germline V gives CDR1 SGDLS, CDR2 YYNGEE. The V and J ends lost 1 base and 3 bases, in that order; junction bases with no gene match: 6.